The present entry profiles one T cell receptor beta chain with its context. The data derive from a study of blood T cell repertoires in COVID-19. Looking at the study overall: COVID-19 samples collected from the United States, Italy and Spain covered acute and convalescent phases. PBMCs, B-cell-depleted T cells, or T cells provided the cDNA or gDNA that made up the material.

Original analysis: Scientists estimated how many nucleated cells there were by amplifying reference gene primers. Sequenced by immunoSEQ multiplex PCR; TCRdb stores in-frame clones only, minus some. The DNA gave D and trimming, while V, J and clone size come from that table. The sample contains over 65,000 clones, around 85% of which appear only once. The V end lost 7 bases, the J end lost 2 bases, and 6 bases lay between the germline ends. The germline V gene encodes CDR1 MNHEY and CDR2 SMNVEV (reference sequence). This CDR3 comprises 13 residues. The TCR originated in a human donor in a cohort sampled during active COVID-19. The sample comprised peripheral blood. The V call is TRBV27, the J call TRBJ2-6; no clear D gene. CDR3 nucleotides: TGTGCCAGCAAGCCCCCTGGGGCCAACGTCCTGACTTTC. Translated, it gives CASKPPGANVLTF.